This TCR beta chain was documented in a study of graft-versus-host responses after intestinal transplantation. Turning to the study itself: Each recipient received a multivisceral, liver-intestinal, or isolated intestinal graft. Anti-thymocyte globulin induction, then tacrolimus and steroids for around 3 years, went to all recipients.

Sequenced by immunoSEQ multiplex PCR; TCRdb stores in-frame clones only, minus some. The sample consists of about 120,000 clones, roughly 95% of them appearing once. About this clone itself: Its antigen is unidentified.

Trimming removed 7 bases from V and 4 bases from J, with 17 bases in between. This CDR3 contains 14 residues. Germline CDR1 and CDR2: MNHNS and SASEGT. J is TRBJ2-7 and V is TRBV6-1, with D perhaps being TRBD1 or TRBD2 (5 bases each). The receptor was derived from a human donor who received an intestinal transplant. The sequencing used unstimulated CD8+ T cells sorted from spleen or lymph node cells, collected before intestinal transplant. The CDR3 sequence: CASKLTGTVYEQYF. DNA of the CDR3: TGTGCCAGCAAACTGACGGGGACCGTTTACGAGCAGTACTTC.